The clone carrying this T cell receptor (beta chain) appeared a few times. Antigen: not known. Looked up from germline, CDR1 is SEHNR and CDR2 is FQNEAQ (reference sequence). This CDR3 is 15 amino acids long. V lost 3 bases, J lost 2 bases, and 6 bases stayed unmatched. This sample was included in a study of T-cell memory formation after mild COVID-19. With constant-segment primers, 5'RACE yielded cDNA libraries of TCR alpha and TCR beta that carried sample barcodes and UMIs. TCRdb reprocessed the 5' RACE reads via MiXCR and lists one record per CDR3 protein. This sample has 410,000 or so distinct CDR3 sequences, with 23% found just once. Findings and caveats of the study: CD4+ contracting clones were mainly CM and EM; CD8+ ones, EMRA. Contracting clones from day 15 to 85 showed balanced CD4/CD8; later expanders favored CD4+. Pre-infection memory showed some responding clones, and this suggested that cross-reactive memory joined.

Sequenced input: PBMCs or a T cell subset sorted from them (not recorded which). This chain connects TRBV7-9 to TRBJ2-5, with 7 bases identical to TRBD2. The receptor comes from an adult woman who had mild COVID-19 (a few samples of this study predate the infection). Cell type and time point are not known. The CDR3 nucleotides are TGTGCCAGCAGCTTGAGTCAGGGACTACAAGAGACCCAGTACTTC. It codes for CASSLSQGLQETQYF.